One T cell receptor (beta chain) is described in this entry. The antigen remains undetermined. Germline CDR1 reads SNHLY; CDR2 reads FYNNEI. V gave up 7 bases and J gave up 7 bases; unmatched junction bases: 1. This CDR3 has 13 residues. The data belong to a study of cytomegalovirus exposure and HLA in healthy donors. Study-wide results and caveats: The study flagged around 150 TCR beta chains as cytomegalovirus-associated. Analysis performed later showed TCR beta chains linked to HLA being more clonally expanded than equally common others.

The PCR used 60 Vbeta and 13 Jbeta primers. Sequencing was performed with immunoSEQ multiplex PCR; in TCRdb, only in-frame clones are kept and a portion is missing. This sample yields roughly 200,000 clones, of which about 81% are seen a single time; less than 3.5% belongs to the top ten. Input material: PBMCs. This receptor was obtained from a woman aged 40-49 years in good health and CMV-seronegative. The rearrangement uses TRBV2 and TRBJ1-6; TRBD1 matches 10 bases. Here the CDR3 DNA reads TGTGCCAGCAAGGGACAGGGGAATTCACCCCTCCACTTT. Its protein product is CASKGQGNSPLHF.